A single sample gave rise to the 16 T cell receptor beta chains below, sequenced in a study of breast tumors, draining lymph nodes, adjacent tissues. TCRdb reanalysed the multiplex PCR reads using MiXCR and keeps one entry per CDR3 protein. This table holds some 130,000 distinct CDR3 sequences, under 25% found once. Breast cancer patients provided tissue from their axillary draining lymph nodes. Sequences were obtained from axillary lymph node tissue. Source of these receptors: a female donor with breast cancer. Some clones in this sample may be carry-over from other donors' samples.

Many counts were recorded for this clonotype. V gene TRBV7-8 combines with J gene TRBJ2-5; 7 nucleotides align to TRBD2. V lost 1 base, J lost 1 base, and 3 bases stayed unmatched. The CDR3 is 15 residues long. Germline CDR1 is SGHVS and CDR2 is FQNEAQ. This CDR3 is CASSLVAGPQETQYF. The CDR3 nucleotides are TGTGCCAGCAGCTTAGTAGCGGGTCCCCAAGAGACCCAGTACTTC.

As regards this clonotype: A read error is possible here, since a much larger clone lies one base away. V gene TRBV7-7 combines with J gene TRBJ2-2, with D perhaps assigned TRBD1 or TRBD2 (5 bases each). Germline-derived CDR1 and CDR2 are SSHAT and FNYEAQ (reference sequence). The V and J ends lost 5 bases and 6 bases respectively, with 22 bases between them. The CDR3 runs 17 residues. The CDR3 protein is CASSQGLAGHGAGELFF. The CDR3 DNA sequence: TGTGCCAGCAGCCAAGGTTTAGCAGGACACGGGGCCGGGGAGCTGTTTTTT.

CDR3 coding DNA: TGTGCCTGGTGTCCGGGGGCCTCCTACGAGCAGTACTTC. Amino acid sequence: CAWCPGASYEQYF. The V call is TRBV30, the J call TRBJ2-7; the D gene could be TRBD1 or TRBD2 (6 bases each). The CDR3 runs to 13 residues. Germline CDR1 is GTSNPN and CDR2 is SVGIG (reference sequence). Trimming removed 5 bases from V and 0 bases from J, with 11 bases in between. Drawing the rest from reference TRBV30 and TRBJ2-7, the complete variable domain is SQTIHQWPATLVQPVGSPLSLECTVEGTSNPNLYWYRQAAGRGLQLLFYSVGIGQISSEVPQNLSASRPQDRQFILSSKKLLLSDSGFYLCAWCPGASYEQYFGPGTRLTVT.

V and J are TRBV28 and TRBJ2-1, with 14 bases aligning to TRBD2. The ends lost 4 bases at V and 11 bases at J; junction bases unmatched: 10. The germline CDR1 and CDR2 sequences are MDHEN and SYDVKM. The CDR3 length is 16 residues. For the CDR3, the DNA is TGTGCCAGCAGTTCGATGACTAGCGGGAGGGCCAGAAAGCAGTTCTTC. As protein: CASSSMTSGRARKQFF.

This chain uses TRBV18 with TRBJ1-5; 9 nucleotides align to TRBD1. Germline V gives CDR1 KGHSH, CDR2 LQKENI. The CDR3 length is 15 residues. J was trimmed by 9 bases and V by 4 bases; bases with no gene match: 10. CDR3: CASSRGQGEGRPQHF. The CDR3 nucleotides read TGTGCCAGCTCACGGGGACAGGGAGAGGGGAGGCCCCAGCATTTT. The full variable domain, with the rest looked up from reference TRBV18 and TRBJ1-5, is NAGVMQNPRHLVRRRGQEARLRCSPMKGHSHVYWYRQLPEEGLKFMVYLQKENIIDESGMPKERFSAEFPKEGPSILRIQQVVRGDSAAYFCASSRGQGEGRPQHFGDGTRLSIL.

At least ten counts were recorded for this clonotype. The rearrangement joins TRBV5-8 to TRBJ2-3; TRBD2 matches 13 bases. The CDR3 consists of 15 residues. The J segment lost 8 bases and the V segment lost 4 bases, leaving 7 bases of the junction unmatched. Germline-derived CDR1 and CDR2 are SGHTS and YDEGEE. The CDR3 DNA is TGTGCCAGCAGCGTGGCGGGACTAGCGGGACCTACGCAGTATTTT. Protein: CASSVAGLAGPTQYF.

For this clonotype: With a much larger clone just one base away, this may be a read error. This chain connects TRBV7-9 to TRBJ2-2; 7 positions match TRBD1. V dropped 8 bases and J dropped 6; count of bases not matched to a gene: 9. Looked up from germline, CDR1 is SEHNR and CDR2 is FQNEAQ (reference sequence). CDR3 length: 14 residues. This CDR3 reads CASGSKTGPGELFF. DNA of the CDR3: TGTGCCAGCGGATCTAAGACAGGGCCCGGGGAGCTGTTTTTT.

Of note for this clonotype: A much larger clone differs from this one at a single base, so this may be a read error. The V call is TRBV11-3, the J call TRBJ2-1, with no clear D. The CDR3 has 15 residues. Trimming shortened V by 1 base and J by 5 bases, and 12 bases separated the two germline ends. Per germline, CDR1 SGHNT and CDR2 YENEEA. The CDR3 bases are TGTGCCAGCAGCTTAGTAAGTACTGGGGACAATGAGCAGTTCTTC. Translation gives CASSLVSTGDNEQFF.

This clonotype has a count of ten or more. V usage is TRBV5-6 and J usage is TRBJ2-3, with D maybe TRBD2 (6 bases). The CDR3 extends over 15 amino acids. CDR1 is SGHDT and CDR2 is YYEEEE in the germline V gene. Trimming took 3 bases from V and 2 from J, leaving 13 bases between them. The CDR3 region is CASSSQRANTDTQYF. For the CDR3, the DNA is TGTGCCAGCAGCTCCCAGCGGGCCAACACAGATACGCAGTATTTT.

Ten or more counts support this clonotype. Here the CDR3 reads CSAPPHAGPAMRGQFF. Here the CDR3 DNA reads TGCAGTGCTCCCCCCCATGCGGGACCAGCAATGCGGGGGCAGTTCTTC. The genes are TRBV20-1 and TRBJ2-1; perhaps TRBD2 as D (6 bases). The CDR3 is 16 amino acids. The germline CDR1 and CDR2 sequences are DFQATT and SNEGSKA (reference sequence). V lost 5 bases and J 12 bases, leaving 29 bases between the germline ends.

The V and J genes are TRBV18 and TRBJ1-4; D possibly corresponds to TRBD1 (5 bases). Between the trimmed V and J ends, which lost 3 bases and 3 bases, there was a span of 11 bases. Germline loops: CDR1 KGHSH, CDR2 LQKENI. CDR3 length: 15 amino acids. The CDR3 DNA sequence: TGTGCCAGCTCACCCGCGGGGCCGGCTAATGAAAAACTGTTTTTT. Translated, it gives CASSPAGPANEKLFF. Full variable domain (missing parts from reference TRBV18 and TRBJ1-4): NAGVMQNPRHLVRRRGQEARLRCSPMKGHSHVYWYRQLPEEGLKFMVYLQKENIIDESGMPKERFSAEFPKEGPSILRIQQVVRGDSAAYFCASSPAGPANEKLFFGSGTQLSVL.

This clonotype was seen repeatedly, ten times or more. V and J are TRBV20-1 and TRBJ2-7, with TRBD2 as a possible D gene (5 bases). CDR3 size: 13 residues. Germline V gives CDR1 DFQATT, CDR2 SNEGSKA (reference sequence). Trimming cost V 6 bases and J 0 bases, with 12 bases left between them. CDR3 loop: CSARLPRSYEQYF. CDR3 coding DNA: TGCAGTGCGCGACTACCCCGCTCCTACGAGCAGTACTTC.

This clonotype has ten or more counts. The chain carries TRBV20-1 and TRBJ1-2; D ambiguous. Deletions cut 7 bases from V and 7 bases from J, with 16 bases between. The CDR3 consists of 12 residues. Germline assignment: CDR1 DFQATT and CDR2 SNEGSKA (reference sequence). The CDR3 DNA follows: TGCAGTGTTCCGGACGGCCTTGGTGGCTACACCTTC. Translation: CSVPDGLGGYTF.

This clonotype showed up just a few times. Just one base apart from a much larger clone, this may be a read error. The V call is TRBV6-5, the J call TRBJ1-6; 10 positions agree with TRBD1. CDR1 MNHEY and CDR2 SVGAGI come from the germline V gene. The CDR3 has 17 amino acids. The CDR3 is CAGSYSTGGPYNSPLHF. CDR3 DNA sequence: TGTGCCGGCAGTTACTCGACAGGGGGCCCTTATAATTCACCCCTCCACTTT.

In regard to this clonotype: A much larger clonotype is one base distant, so this may be a read error. V gene TRBV6-2 or TRBV6-3 combines with J gene TRBJ2-7; 7 bases map to TRBD2. V trimming: 2 bases; J trimming: 4 bases; junction bases outside the gene matches: 5. This CDR3 is built from 14 residues. Germline loops: CDR1 MNHEY, CDR2 SVGEGT. CDR3 nucleotide sequence: TGTGCCAGCAGTTACCGGGGGGAGCCATACGAGCAGTACTTC. Its protein is CASSYRGEPYEQYF.

This clonotype has ten or more counts. The chain recombines TRBV3-1 with TRBJ2-5; tentatively, D is TRBD2 (5 bases). The germline gives CDR1 LGHDT, CDR2 YNNKEL (reference sequence). The CDR3 consists of 15 residues. V lost 5 bases and J lost 2, with 15 bases in between. The CDR3 sequence is CASSARDQIQETQYF. Written as DNA, the CDR3 is TGTGCCAGCAGCGCACGGGATCAAATACAAGAGACCCAGTACTTC.